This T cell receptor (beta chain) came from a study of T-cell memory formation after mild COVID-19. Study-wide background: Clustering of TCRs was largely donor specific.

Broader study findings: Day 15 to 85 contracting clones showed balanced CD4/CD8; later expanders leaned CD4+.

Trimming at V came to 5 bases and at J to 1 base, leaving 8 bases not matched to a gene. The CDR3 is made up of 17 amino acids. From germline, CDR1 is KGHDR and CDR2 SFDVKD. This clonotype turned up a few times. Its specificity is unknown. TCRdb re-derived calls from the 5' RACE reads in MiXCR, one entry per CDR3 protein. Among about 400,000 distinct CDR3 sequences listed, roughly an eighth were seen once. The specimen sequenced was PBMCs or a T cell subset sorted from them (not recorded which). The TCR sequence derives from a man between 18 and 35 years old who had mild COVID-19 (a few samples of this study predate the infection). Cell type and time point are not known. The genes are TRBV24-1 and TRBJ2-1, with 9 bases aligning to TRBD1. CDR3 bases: TGTGCCACCAGTGCCGCATCCGGGACAGGGTCCTACAATGAGCAGTTCTTC. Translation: CATSAASGTGSYNEQFF.